A single sample gave rise to the 32 T cell receptor beta chains below, sequenced in a study of cytomegalovirus exposure and HLA in healthy donors. Amplification used 60 Vbeta primers and 13 Jbeta primers. Method: immunoSEQ multiplex PCR; TCRdb's copy keeps in-frame clones and lacks some. The sample records approximately 120,000 clones, about 79% being singletons. The sequenced material came from PBMCs. Every receptor here comes from a man aged 50 to 60 in good health and CMV-seronegative.

The chain recombines TRBV6-5 with TRBJ1-4; D remains unclear. The CDR3 is made up of 15 amino acids. V dropped 6 bases and J dropped 3 bases, with 14 bases sitting between them. Germline V gene lookup returns CDR1 MNHEY and CDR2 SVGAGI. DNA of the CDR3: TGTGCCAGCAGCCGACTGAGTCCGGCTAATGAAAAACTGTTTTTT. It translates to CASSRLSPANEKLFF.

This clone has more than one count but fewer than ten. The V gene is TRBV7-8, the J gene TRBJ2-1; 8 bases map to TRBD2. CDR1 and CDR2 from the germline V gene are SGHVS and FQNEAQ. This CDR3 has 14 residues. J was trimmed by 4 bases and V by 8 bases; bases with no gene match: 7. CDR3 nucleotides: TGTGCCAGCTCCCGACTAGCGCTTTACAATGAGCAGTTCTTC. Encoded protein: CASSRLALYNEQFF.

The rearrangement uses TRBV29-1 and TRBJ1-1, with a possible D match to TRBD1 (5 bases). The V and J ends lost 4 bases and 3 bases respectively, with 6 bases between them. Germline lookup yields CDR1 SQVTM and CDR2 ANQGSEA. The CDR3 length is 11 residues. CDR3: CSVGQYTEAFF. The DNA for the CDR3 is TGCAGCGTTGGACAGTACACTGAAGCTTTCTTT. Filled out from reference TRBV29-1 and TRBJ1-1, the complete variable domain reads SAVISQKPSRDICQRGTSLTIQCQVDSQVTMMFWYRQQPGQSLTLIATANQGSEATYESGFVIDKFPISRPNLTFSTLTVSNMSPEDSSIYLCSVGQYTEAFFGQGTRLTVV.

This rearrangement joins TRBV30 to TRBJ1-5; D might be TRBD1 (6 bases). Trimming took off 2 bases at V and 7 bases at J, with 12 bases between the two ends. The CDR3 runs to 13 residues. Germline CDR1 is GTSNPN and CDR2 is SVGIG (reference sequence). CDR3 region: CAWSQRTDQPQHF. CDR3 sequence (DNA): TGTGCCTGGAGTCAGCGGACAGACCAGCCCCAGCATTTT.

V is TRBV18 and J is TRBJ2-7, with TRBD1 identical over 7 bases. V gave up 1 base and J gave up 6 bases; unmatched junction bases: 9. Germline CDR1 and CDR2: KGHSH and LQKENI. The CDR3 loop spans 15 amino acids. CDR3 DNA: TGTGCCAGCTCACCACAGGGGGCCGTTGGCCGCGAGCAGTACTTC. Translating gives CASSPQGAVGREQYF.

To note about this clone: The junction departs from germline at one end; a sequencing error may be responsible. V and J are TRBV7-9 and TRBJ2-5; 10 bases map to TRBD1. The germline V gene has CDR1 SEHNR and CDR2 FQNEAQ (reference sequence). The CDR3 is made up of 13 amino acids. The CDR3 nucleotides read TGTTCCAGCAGCTTAGGGACAGGGGCGACCCAGTACTTC. This translates into CSSSLGTGATQYF.

This chain connects TRBV4-2 to TRBJ1-2, with 9 bases aligning to TRBD1. The J segment lost 4 bases and the V segment lost 0 bases, leaving 3 bases of the junction unmatched. This CDR3 region has 15 residues. In germline, CDR1 is LGHNA, CDR2 YNFKEQ. In DNA form, the CDR3 reads TGTGCCAGCAGCCAAGAGGACAGGGGTGGCTATGGCTACACCTTC. Translated: CASSQEDRGGYGYTF.

Details on this clone: Compared with germline, one end of the junction differs, possibly owing to a read error. CDR3 DNA sequence: TGTTCCAGCAGCTCTCAGGGGATGAACACTGAAGCTTTCTTT. Protein product: CSSSSQGMNTEAFF. This chain links TRBV7-9 with TRBJ1-1; tentatively, D is TRBD1 (6 bases). This CDR3 has 14 amino acids. CDR1 and CDR2 from the germline V gene are SEHNR and FQNEAQ (reference sequence).

The chain links TRBV5-4 to TRBJ2-5; 7 positions match TRBD2. This CDR3 is 15 amino acids long. The J segment lost 5 bases and the V segment lost 3 bases, leaving 10 bases of the junction unmatched. Looked up from germline, CDR1 is SGHNT and CDR2 is YYREEE (reference sequence). CDR3 region: CASSWGAGNGETQYF. CDR3 coding DNA: TGTGCCAGCAGCTGGGGAGCGGGGAATGGGGAGACCCAGTACTTC.

J is TRBJ1-4 and V is TRBV28; D is unclear. The ends were cut back, 2 bases at V and 8 bases at J, with 9 bases in the middle. Germline CDR1 and CDR2: MDHEN and SYDVKM. This CDR3 contains 13 residues. The CDR3 is CASSLARREKLFF. The CDR3 bases are TGTGCCAGCAGTTTAGCCCGCAGGGAAAAACTGTTTTTT.

V is TRBV6-5 and J is TRBJ1-6, with D uncertain. V was shortened by 5 bases and J by 3 bases, with 5 bases between the two germline ends. The CDR3 loop spans 13 amino acids. CDR1 and CDR2 from the germline V gene are MNHEY and SVGAGI. In DNA, the CDR3 is TGTGCCAGCAGTGAGAGCTATAATTCACCCCTCCACTTT. Its protein is CASSESYNSPLHF.

This chain connects TRBV7-3 to TRBJ2-1; maybe TRBD2 (6 bases). With 0 bases removed from V and 7 bases from J, the gap between germline ends came to 13 bases. The CDR3 runs to 15 residues. Germline CDR1 is SGHTA and CDR2 is FQGTGA. This chain's CDR3 is CASSLTGLARNEQFF. The CDR3 DNA reads as TGTGCCAGCAGCTTAACTGGGCTAGCGAGGAATGAGCAGTTCTTC.

The chain links TRBV7-2 to TRBJ2-7; 10 nucleotides align to TRBD2. Trimming at V came to 7 bases and at J to 3 bases, leaving 9 bases not matched to a gene. Germline V CDR1 and CDR2: SGHTA, FQGNSA. This CDR3 has 15 amino acids. The CDR3 nucleotides read TGTGCCAGCATCCATTTTAGCGGGGGGAACTACGAGCAGTACTTC. This sequence encodes CASIHFSGGNYEQYF.

The chain joins TRBV9 to TRBJ2-7; 11 bases are shared with TRBD2. This CDR3 region has 18 residues. Germline values: CDR1 SGDLS, CDR2 YYNGEE. Trimming took 0 bases from V and 5 from J; bases not matched to a gene: 13. CDR3 nucleotide sequence: TGTGCCAGCAGCGTAGGATGGGTAGCGGGGGGGTTCAGGGACGAGCAGTACTTC. Translating it yields CASSVGWVAGGFRDEQYF. The full variable domain, completed using reference TRBV9 and TRBJ2-7, is DSGVTQTPKHLITATGQRVTLRCSPRSGDLSVYWYQQSLDQGLQFLIQYYNGEERAKGNILERFSAQQFPDLHSELNLSSLELGDSALYFCASSVGWVAGGFRDEQYFGPGTRLTVT.

This rearrangement joins TRBV5-1 to TRBJ2-2; D possibly corresponds to TRBD1 (5 bases). Germline V gene sequence: CDR1 SGHRS, CDR2 YFSETQ. CDR3 length: 14 amino acids. Between the trimmed V and J ends, which lost 4 bases and 5 bases, there was a span of 12 bases. CDR3 nucleotide sequence: TGCGCCAGCAGCCCGCAGGGTTATACCGGGGAGCTGTTTTTT. As protein: CASSPQGYTGELFF.

This sequence joins TRBV9 and TRBJ1-2, with a weak D call TRBD1 (5 bases). CDR1 SGDLS and CDR2 YYNGEE come from the germline V gene. Deletions cut 2 bases from V and 6 bases from J, with 17 bases between. This CDR3 is 15 amino acids long. DNA of the CDR3: TGTGCCAGCAGCGTCTCGGTCCAGGGAGGTGATGGCTACACCTTC. It encodes CASSVSVQGGDGYTF.

The chain is built from TRBV9 and TRBJ1-3; no definite D call. Between the trimmed V and J ends, which lost 2 bases and 1 base, there was a span of 19 bases. CDR3 length: 18 amino acids. Germline V gives CDR1 SGDLS, CDR2 YYNGEE. CDR3 region: CASSVLANFAFSGNTIYF. The CDR3 DNA reads as TGTGCCAGCAGCGTCTTAGCTAATTTTGCTTTTTCTGGAAACACCATATATTTT.

This clone was seen just once. CDR3 residues: CASSLNLGQGAHEQFF. CDR3 in DNA: TGTGCCAGCAGCTTGAATTTGGGACAGGGGGCCCATGAGCAGTTCTTC. The chain recombines TRBV5-6 with TRBJ2-1, with TRBD1 matching 12 bases. The germline CDR1 and CDR2 sequences are SGHDT and YYEEEE. This CDR3 has 16 amino acids. After removal of 1 base from V and 8 bases from J, the junction contained 7 bases not matched to a gene.

This sequence joins TRBV4-3 and TRBJ2-5; tentative D call: TRBD2 (7 bases). Germline CDR1 is LGHNA and CDR2 is YSLEER. Trimming took off 1 base at V and 4 bases at J, with 13 bases between the two ends. The CDR3 covers 15 residues. DNA for the CDR3: TGCGCCAGCAGCCAAGTTCCAGGGGAGGGAGAGACCCAGTACTTC. Its protein is CASSQVPGEGETQYF.

The CDR3 loop is CASSRSGGAPQFF. As DNA, the CDR3 is TGCGCCAGCAGCCGAAGCGGGGGGGCCCCTCAGTTCTTC. The V and J genes are TRBV4-3 and TRBJ2-1; 10 bases agree with TRBD2. V dropped 4 bases and J dropped 13; count of bases not matched to a gene: 7. In germline, CDR1 is LGHNA, CDR2 YSLEER. This CDR3 has 13 amino acids.

The V call is TRBV4-3, the J call TRBJ1-2; 8 nucleotides align to TRBD1. From germline, CDR1 is LGHNA and CDR2 YSLEER. The CDR3 consists of 19 residues. With V trimmed by 5 bases and J by 6 bases, 23 bases remained unmatched. This CDR3 is CASSERASTGEGWGHGYTF. Here the CDR3 DNA reads TGCGCCAGCAGCGAGAGAGCCTCGACAGGGGAGGGGTGGGGTCATGGCTACACCTTC.

V usage is TRBV6-1 and J usage is TRBJ1-1, with D possibly matching TRBD1 (5 bases). V shed 7 bases and J shed 0 bases, with 12 bases lying between them. There are 14 residues in the CDR3. The V gene's germline CDR1 is MNHNS and CDR2 SASEGT. CDR3 DNA: TGTGCCAGCACTCTAGGGGTGGTGAACACTGAAGCTTTCTTT. Encoded protein: CASTLGVVNTEAFF.

The chain uses TRBV19 and TRBJ1-2; a weak D match, TRBD1 (6 bases). CDR1 is LNHDA and CDR2 is SQIVND in the germline V gene (reference sequence). Trimming took off 5 bases at V and 5 bases at J, with 15 bases between the two ends. The CDR3 is made up of 14 amino acids. DNA of the CDR3: TGTGCCAGTAGTTCTTCAGGGGTGGTTTATGGCTACACCTTC. It specifies CASSSSGVVYGYTF.

The DNA for the CDR3 is TGTGCCAGCAGCCCCCAGGATACGCAGTATTTT. It yields the protein CASSPQDTQYF. This chain links TRBV9 with TRBJ2-3, with D hard to call. Trimming removed 4 bases at V and 6 bases at J, with 6 bases between. The V gene's germline CDR1 is SGDLS and CDR2 YYNGEE. There are 11 residues in the CDR3.

This sequence joins TRBV6-1 and TRBJ2-7; D is possibly TRBD1 (5 bases). The germline CDR1 and CDR2 sequences are MNHNS and SASEGT. This CDR3 is built from 11 residues. V lost 8 bases and J 0 bases, leaving 5 bases between the germline ends. CDR3 amino acids: CASDSSYEQYF. CDR3 nucleotide sequence: TGTGCCAGCGACAGCTCCTACGAGCAGTACTTC.

Note on this clone: The junction differs from germline at one of its ends, possibly a read error. This chain links TRBV7-9 with TRBJ1-1, with 11 bases that match TRBD1. CDR3 size: 14 residues. Germline V gene lookup returns CDR1 SEHNR and CDR2 FQNEAQ (reference sequence). CDR3 DNA sequence: TGTTCCAGCAGCTTGGGACAGGGGGACACTGAAGCTTTCTTT. Translation gives CSSSLGQGDTEAFF. The whole variable domain, filled in from reference TRBV7-9 and TRBJ1-1, reads DTGVSQNPRHKITKRGQNVTFRCDPISEHNRLYWYRQTLGQGPEFLTYFQNEAQLEKSRLLSDRFSAERPKGSFSTLEIQRTEQGDSAMYLCSSSLGQGDTEAFFGQGTRLTVV.

The chain links TRBV9 to TRBJ1-2; D call uncertain. V shed 0 bases and J shed 0 bases, with 6 bases lying between them. The CDR3 totals 14 residues. Germline V CDR1 and CDR2: SGDLS, YYNGEE. CDR3 DNA sequence: TGTGCCAGCAGCGTAGTGGGAGCTAACTATGGCTACACCTTC. Translated: CASSVVGANYGYTF.

There are a few counts of this clone. This chain links TRBV10-2 with TRBJ2-7; D possibly corresponds to TRBD1 (6 bases). There are 13 residues in the CDR3. Per germline, CDR1 WSHSY and CDR2 SAAADI. The V end lost 5 bases, the J end lost 6 bases, and 14 bases lay between the germline ends. The chain's CDR3 is CASSYLRDTEQYV. The CDR3 coding sequence is TGCGCCAGCAGTTACCTCCGGGACACCGAGCAGTACGTC.

Remarks on this clone: Distinct nucleotide sequences in the sample also encode this CDR3. The chain has TRBV9 and TRBJ2-3; weak D call: TRBD1 (6 bases). CDR3 length: 15 amino acids. The ends were cut back, 3 bases at V and 0 bases at J, with 11 bases in the middle. CDR1 is SGDLS and CDR2 is YYNGEE in the germline V gene. CDR3: CASSATGHSTDTQYF. In DNA form, the CDR3 reads TGTGCCAGCAGCGCAACGGGACATAGCACAGATACGCAGTATTTT.

This clone turned up a few times. V gene TRBV5-5 combines with J gene TRBJ2-3; 8 bases are a match to TRBD2. Losses at the gene ends were 3 bases for V and 6 bases for J; bases not matched to a gene: 9. The germline gives CDR1 SGHKS, CDR2 YYEKEE (reference sequence). The CDR3 sequence is 15 residues long. The CDR3 reads CASSSPGRGVDTQYF. The CDR3 nucleotides are TGTGCCAGCAGCTCCCCTGGGCGGGGGGTGGATACGCAGTATTTT.

V is TRBV4-3 and J is TRBJ2-7; tentatively, D is TRBD2 (6 bases). The CDR3 is 14 residues long. V dropped 4 bases and J dropped 0 bases, with 10 bases sitting between them. CDR1 is LGHNA and CDR2 is YSLEER in the germline V gene. The CDR3 region is CASSLAVSSYEQYF. CDR3 bases: TGCGCCAGCAGCCTAGCGGTTAGCTCCTACGAGCAGTACTTC.

V and J are TRBV5-5 and TRBJ1-5; TRBD1 is a possible D gene (6 bases). Germline lookup yields CDR1 SGHKS and CDR2 YYEKEE (reference sequence). Trimming shortened V by 3 bases and J by 0 bases, and 10 bases separated the two germline ends. CDR3 size: 15 residues. CDR3 sequence: CASSSDSYSNQPQHF. The CDR3, as DNA: TGTGCCAGCAGCTCGGACAGTTATAGCAATCAGCCCCAGCATTTT.